This T cell receptor (beta chain) is from a study of T cells in Graves' hyperthyroidism and ophthalmopathy. Study overall: Upon initial diagnosis and before any treatment, peripheral blood was collected.

Study-wide points: Most thyroid-expanded clonotypes above 0.001 were also found in blood.

Template material for amplifying TCR beta CDR3 regions consisted of RNA transcripts. HTBI primers were used for first-round RT-PCR of the TCR CDR3. TCRdb analysed the multiplex PCR reads with MiXCR anew, one entry per CDR3 protein. The sample holds 450,000 to 500,000 distinct CDR3 sequences; approximately 23% are singletons and the top ten take approximately 49%. The V and J ends lost 5 bases and 3 bases respectively, with 13 bases between them. From germline, CDR1 is SGHTA and CDR2 FQGNSA. The CDR3 is 14 amino acids. For ophthalmopathy patients, the Clinical Activity Score was at least 3 and the NOSPECS grade at least 4; duration was under 3 months. Each diagnosis drew on symptoms, thyroxine, TRAb, thyroid ultrasound and orbital computed tomography findings. Remarks on this clonotype: Its specificity is unknown.

The specimen was blood. The chain carries TRBV7-2 and TRBJ1-2, with D possibly TRBD1 on 5 matching bases. This sequence was found in a woman aged 70 to 79 with Graves' ophthalmopathy. CDR3 sequence: CASSPQMGDYGYTF. As DNA, the CDR3 is TGTGCCAGCAGCCCGCAGATGGGGGACTATGGCTACACCTTC. Filled out from reference TRBV7-2 and TRBJ1-2, the complete variable domain reads GAGVSQSPSNKVTEKGKDVELRCDPISGHTALYWYRQSLGQGLEFLIYFQGNSAPDKSGLPSDRFSAERTGGSVSTLTIQRTQQEDSAVYLCASSPQMGDYGYTFGSGTRLTVV.